The source of this TCR beta chain is a study of T cell changes during pregnancy in multiple sclerosis. V shed 8 bases and J shed 5 bases, with 18 bases lying between them. This CDR3 is 14 amino acids long. The germline CDR1 and CDR2 sequences are MNHEY and SVGAGI. Using immunoSEQ multiplex PCR, the repertoire was profiled, and TCRdb retains in-frame clones only, with some absent. The table shows approximately 60,000 clones, with roughly 90% occurring only once. The receptor comes from a female donor with multiple sclerosis, enrolled in a pregnancy study. The sequences come from peripheral blood, collected in the second trimester of pregnancy. The chain couples TRBV6-5 to TRBJ1-2; D might be TRBD1 (6 bases). The CDR3 loop reads CASGRGRQLYGYTF. CDR3 sequence (DNA): TGTGCCAGCGGGCGGGGGCGGCAGTTATATGGCTACACCTTC.